The T cell receptor beta chain described here comes from a study of OX40 agonist ivuxolimab in advanced cancers. This clone was counted a single time. TCRdb's table, derived via immunoSEQ multiplex PCR, lists solely in-frame clones and lacks some. The repertoire holds about 150,000 clones, with 90% to 95% as singletons. The germline V gene has CDR1 SGHAT and CDR2 FQNNGV. The CDR3 runs to 16 residues. The junction had 9 bases not matched to a gene; V was cut back by 2 bases and J by 7 bases. Sample: CD4+ or CD8+ T cells sorted from blood, taken in a trial of the OX40 agonist ivuxolimab. The chain joins TRBV11-2 to TRBJ2-1, with 9 bases matching TRBD2. The sequence was obtained from an adult with an advanced solid tumor such as melanoma, head and neck, liver or kidney cancer. DNA for the CDR3: TGTGCCAGCAGCTTATTGGCTAGCGGGGTGGGTAATGAGCAGTTCTTC. It specifies CASSLLASGVGNEQFF.